These 13 T cell receptor beta chains were sequenced from one sample in a study of T cell repertoires in cytomegalovirus infection. The antigens for these receptors are not known. In TCRdb, the reads were re-called with MiXCR into one record per CDR3 protein. Here the sample spans roughly 110,000 distinct CDR3 sequences, around 31% being singletons. Source: CD8+ T cells from cultured PBMCs, taken from culture after CMV antigen stimulation. The receptors were gathered from a human donor in good health (CMV status not recorded). Some clones in this sample may be carry-over from other donors' samples.

The chain combines TRBV3-1 with TRBJ2-7, with D maybe TRBD2 (6 bases). The CDR3 covers 14 residues. Germline CDR1 and CDR2: LGHDT and YNNKEL (reference sequence). Between the trimmed V and J ends, which lost 3 bases and 5 bases, there was a span of 14 bases. The CDR3 sequence: CASSHRRGVHEQYF. The DNA for the CDR3 is TGTGCCAGCAGCCATAGGAGGGGAGTCCACGAGCAGTACTTC.

This clonotype was counted only a few times. This chain links TRBV29-1 with TRBJ1-2; D is undetermined. This CDR3 comprises 12 residues. CDR1 and CDR2 from the germline V gene are SQVTM and ANQGSEA. Trimming cost V 0 bases and J 11 bases, with 13 bases left between them. CDR3 sequence reads: CSVEDRLAGYTF. CDR3 sequence (DNA): TGCAGCGTTGAAGATCGACTGGCCGGTTACACCTTC.

This clonotype was observed a handful of times. CDR3: CASSQVPRAQGDNTDTQYF. CDR3 nucleotides: TGTGCCAGCAGCCAAGTCCCAAGGGCACAGGGGGACAACACAGATACGCAGTATTTT. The rearrangement links TRBV27 to TRBJ2-3; 8 nucleotides match TRBD1. Germline values: CDR1 MNHEY, CDR2 SMNVEV (reference sequence). The CDR3 runs 19 residues. Trimming took 6 bases from V and 2 from J; bases not matched to a gene: 19.

This clonotype was counted only a few times. The rearrangement joins TRBV7-2 to TRBJ1-2; D not resolved. The CDR3 length is 12 residues. V was clipped by 3 bases and J by 3 bases, with 5 bases between them. In germline, CDR1 is SGHTA, CDR2 FQGNSA. In DNA, the CDR3 is TGTGCCAGCAGCTTTGGCGACTATGGCTACACCTTC. This sequence encodes CASSFGDYGYTF.

The rearrangement joins TRBV10-3 to TRBJ2-2; the match to TRBD2 covers 12 bases. The V segment lost 11 bases and the J segment 0 bases; nucleotides outside the gene matches: 7. CDR3 size: 16 residues. Germline V CDR1 and CDR2: ENHRY, SYGVKD. The CDR3 sequence is CAVLAGGPANTGELFF. CDR3 DNA: TGTGCCGTACTAGCGGGGGGTCCCGCGAACACCGGGGAGCTGTTTTTT.

The CDR3, as DNA: TGCGCCAGCAGCGTACAGCGGGGGGGCCTTGAGCAGTTCTTC. This gives the protein CASSVQRGGLEQFF. The chain carries TRBV5-1 and TRBJ2-1; TRBD2 agrees at 10 bases. V lost 4 bases, J lost 9 bases, and 7 bases stayed unmatched. The CDR3 contains 14 residues. CDR1 and CDR2 (germline): SGHRS, YFSETQ. Together with reference TRBV5-1 and TRBJ2-1, the CDR3 gives the full variable domain: KAGVTQTPRYLIKTRGQQVTLSCSPISGHRSVSWYQQTPGQGLQFLFEYFSETQRNKGNFPGRFSGRQFSNSRSEMNVSTLELGDSALYLCASSVQRGGLEQFFGPGTRLTVL.

The table lists this clonotype with many counts. The J gene is TRBJ2-1, the V gene TRBV5-1; D might be TRBD1 (5 bases). V lost 0 bases to trimming and J lost 1 base, with 11 bases between them. CDR3 length: 16 residues. CDR1 and CDR2 (germline): SGHRS, YFSETQ. The CDR3: CASSLAQGSSYNEQFF. In DNA, the CDR3 is TGCGCCAGCAGCTTGGCTCAGGGTTCGTCCTACAATGAGCAGTTCTTC.

This clonotype was seen ten or more times. The V and J genes are TRBV28 and TRBJ1-1; no definite D call. Germline V gene sequence: CDR1 MDHEN, CDR2 SYDVKM. The CDR3 totals 15 residues. With 3 bases removed from V and 1 base from J, the gap between germline ends came to 12 bases. The CDR3: CASSFPRTANTEAFF. CDR3 nucleotides: TGTGCCAGCAGTTTTCCTCGGACGGCGAACACTGAAGCTTTCTTT.

This clonotype was counted a few times. The chain has TRBV6-1 and TRBJ2-5; D tentatively reads TRBD1 or TRBD2 (6 bases each). Trimming took 2 bases from V and 2 from J, leaving 12 bases between them. Germline V gene data show CDR1 as MNHNS and CDR2 as SASEGT. This CDR3 region has 15 residues. CDR3 residues: CASSEWGARQETQYF. In DNA form, the CDR3 reads TGTGCCAGCAGTGAATGGGGGGCCAGGCAAGAGACCCAGTACTTC.

J is TRBJ2-5 and V is TRBV15; tentatively, D is TRBD2 (5 bases). CDR3 size: 16 residues. Per germline, CDR1 LNHNV and CDR2 YYDKDF (reference sequence). V shed 1 base and J shed 4 bases, with 16 bases lying between them. CDR3 amino acids: CATSRGGLANGETQYF. The CDR3 nucleotides read TGTGCCACCAGCAGAGGAGGGCTGGCAAACGGAGAGACCCAGTACTTC.

This clonotype has only a few counts. The gene calls are TRBV6-5 and TRBJ2-1, with TRBD1 matching over 8 bases. Germline V gene sequence: CDR1 MNHEY, CDR2 SVGAGI. The CDR3 runs 19 residues. The ends lost 0 bases at V and 4 bases at J; junction bases unmatched: 14. CDR3 sequence (DNA): TGTGCCAGCAGTTACTCGAGTGTACAGAGGGGGACAGGATACAATGAGCAGTTCTTC. Translation gives CASSYSSVQRGTGYNEQFF.

This rearrangement joins TRBV9 to TRBJ1-2; tentative D call: TRBD1 (6 bases). Germline CDR1 and CDR2: SGDLS and YYNGEE. V lost 4 bases and J 7 bases, leaving 23 bases between the germline ends. This CDR3 spans 16 amino acids. As DNA, the CDR3 is TGTGCCAGCAGCCCGAGACCGCAGGGGATTGGGGTTGGCTACACCTTC. Amino acid sequence: CASSPRPQGIGVGYTF.

The chain recombines TRBV4-3 with TRBJ2-7; 10 bases fit TRBD2. The CDR3 is made up of 16 amino acids. V gave up 0 bases and J gave up 10 bases; unmatched junction bases: 12. Germline CDR1 reads LGHNA; CDR2 reads YSLEER. The chain's CDR3 is CASSQDSMASGGEQYF. DNA for the CDR3: TGCGCCAGCAGCCAAGATTCCATGGCTAGCGGGGGTGAACAGTACTTC.